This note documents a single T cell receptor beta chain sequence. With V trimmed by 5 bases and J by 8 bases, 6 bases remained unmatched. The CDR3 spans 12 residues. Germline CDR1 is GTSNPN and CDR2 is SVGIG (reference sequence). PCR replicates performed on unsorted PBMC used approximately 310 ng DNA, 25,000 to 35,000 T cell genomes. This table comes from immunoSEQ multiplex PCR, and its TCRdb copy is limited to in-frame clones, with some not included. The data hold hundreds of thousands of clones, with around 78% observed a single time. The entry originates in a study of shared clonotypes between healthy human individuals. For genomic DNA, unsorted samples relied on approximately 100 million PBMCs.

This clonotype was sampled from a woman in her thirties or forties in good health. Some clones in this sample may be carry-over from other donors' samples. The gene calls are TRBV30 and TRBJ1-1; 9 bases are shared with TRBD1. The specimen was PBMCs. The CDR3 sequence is CAWRDRVLEAFF. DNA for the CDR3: TGTGCCTGGCGGGACAGGGTTCTCGAAGCTTTCTTT.